The next 8 T cell receptor beta chains were all read from a single sample in a study of cytomegalovirus exposure and HLA in healthy donors. The primer mix had 60 Vbeta and 13 Jbeta primers. TCRdb keeps only in-frame clones here, not all; method: immunoSEQ multiplex PCR. The sample consists of 110,000 or so clones, approximately 83% of them appearing once. Sequencing was done on a sample of PBMCs. These receptors all come from a woman aged 18-29 years in good health and CMV-seronegative.

The chain employs TRBV2 and TRBJ1-2; 7 bases line up with TRBD1. The CDR3 is 13 amino acids. V lost 9 bases and J lost 3; bases outside the gene matches: 7. Germline V gene lookup returns CDR1 SNHLY and CDR2 FYNNEI. CDR3 in DNA: TGTGCCAGTTACAGGGGCGTCGACTATGGCTACACCTTC. Protein: CASYRGVDYGYTF.

This clone came up a few times. The chain joins TRBV6-5 to TRBJ1-1, with D possibly TRBD1 on 6 matching bases. V lost 6 bases and J 5 bases, leaving 16 bases between the germline ends. The CDR3 totals 14 residues. Germline assignment: CDR1 MNHEY and CDR2 SVGAGI. The CDR3 loop reads CASSSGQHGTEAFF. In DNA, the CDR3 is TGTGCCAGCAGCTCTGGACAGCACGGAACTGAAGCTTTCTTT.

This chain connects TRBV7-2 to TRBJ2-2; D may be TRBD1 (5 bases). Trimming removed 4 bases from V and 3 bases from J, with 9 bases in between. This CDR3 is built from 14 residues. Germline V gene data show CDR1 as SGHTA and CDR2 as FQGNSA. CDR3 sequence reads: CASSWLGDTGELFF. Written as DNA, the CDR3 is TGTGCCAGCAGCTGGTTAGGGGACACCGGGGAGCTGTTTTTT.

The CDR3 protein is CSVGFSGRGAGELFF. The CDR3 coding sequence is TGCAGCGTTGGATTCTCTGGCAGGGGGGCCGGGGAGCTGTTTTTT. The J gene is TRBJ2-2, the V gene TRBV29-1; TRBD1 might be the D (7 bases). Trimming removed 4 bases from V and 6 bases from J, with 18 bases in between. Germline lookup yields CDR1 SQVTM and CDR2 ANQGSEA. There are 15 residues in the CDR3.

This sequence joins TRBV7-6 and TRBJ2-1, with a weak D call TRBD1 (7 bases). From germline, CDR1 is SGHVS and CDR2 FNYEAQ. This CDR3 has 15 residues. V gave up 2 bases and J gave up 9 bases, with 17 bases separating them. The CDR3 DNA is TGTGCCAGCAGCTTAACGGGGGATCGACAGGGTGAGCAGTTCTTC. Translation: CASSLTGDRQGEQFF.

This clone was observed a few times. The V gene is TRBV6-5, the J gene TRBJ2-7; 8 bases line up with TRBD1. In germline, CDR1 is MNHEY, CDR2 SVGAGI. This CDR3 is built from 15 residues. J gave up 5 bases and V 0 bases, and 6 bases lay outside the gene matches. The chain's CDR3 is CASSYSRGRGDEQYF. The CDR3 nucleotides read TGTGCCAGCAGTTACTCCAGGGGGCGTGGGGACGAGCAGTACTTC.

V is TRBV15 and J is TRBJ2-4, with 11 bases lining up with TRBD1. The CDR3 sequence is 17 residues long. The germline gives CDR1 LNHNV, CDR2 YYDKDF (reference sequence). The junction had 7 bases not matched to a gene; V was cut back by 3 bases and J by 3 bases. The DNA of the CDR3 is TGTGCCACCAGCAGGTTCCGGGACAGGGGGAGCAAAAACATTCAGTACTTC. This sequence encodes CATSRFRDRGSKNIQYF.

The chain joins TRBV7-2 to TRBJ1-6; D gene unclear. Germline CDR1 is SGHTA and CDR2 is FQGNSA. Trimming took off 1 base at V and 10 bases at J, with 14 bases between the two ends. The CDR3 runs to 15 residues. The CDR3 nucleotides are TGTGCCAGCAGCTTAGTTCTTGTCGGGTGGTCACCCCTCCACTTT. Protein: CASSLVLVGWSPLHF.